The entry that follows covers one TCR beta chain sequence. The source of the sample is a study of blood T cell repertoires in COVID-19. Measured with immunoSEQ multiplex PCR; TCRdb has only the in-frame clones, and not every one. The sample comprises approximately 240,000 clones, around 85% of which are singletons, and about 4% rests with the top ten. V was cut by 3 bases and J by 5 bases, with 10 bases left in between. This CDR3 is built from 13 residues. The rearrangement links TRBV12-3 or TRBV12-4 to TRBJ1-2; D not resolved. This TCR was recovered from a woman aged 40 to 50 with active or convalescent COVID-19. Source material: peripheral blood. The CDR3 coding sequence is TGTGCCAGCAGTTTCCCCAGGTATTATGGCTACACCTTC. Its translation is CASSFPRYYGYTF.